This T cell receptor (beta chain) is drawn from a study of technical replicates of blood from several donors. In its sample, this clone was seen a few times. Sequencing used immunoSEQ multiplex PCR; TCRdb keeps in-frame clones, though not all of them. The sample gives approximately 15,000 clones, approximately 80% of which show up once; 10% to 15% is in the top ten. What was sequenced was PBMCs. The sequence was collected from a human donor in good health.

The CDR3 nucleotides are TGTGCCAGCAGCTTTCGGTACGAGCAGTACTTC. It yields the protein CASSFRYEQYF. The chain links TRBV7-2 to TRBJ2-7; the D is unclear. CDR3 length: 11 amino acids. Germline V gene lookup returns CDR1 SGHTA and CDR2 FQGNSA. Trimming took 3 bases from V and 4 from J, leaving 4 bases between them.